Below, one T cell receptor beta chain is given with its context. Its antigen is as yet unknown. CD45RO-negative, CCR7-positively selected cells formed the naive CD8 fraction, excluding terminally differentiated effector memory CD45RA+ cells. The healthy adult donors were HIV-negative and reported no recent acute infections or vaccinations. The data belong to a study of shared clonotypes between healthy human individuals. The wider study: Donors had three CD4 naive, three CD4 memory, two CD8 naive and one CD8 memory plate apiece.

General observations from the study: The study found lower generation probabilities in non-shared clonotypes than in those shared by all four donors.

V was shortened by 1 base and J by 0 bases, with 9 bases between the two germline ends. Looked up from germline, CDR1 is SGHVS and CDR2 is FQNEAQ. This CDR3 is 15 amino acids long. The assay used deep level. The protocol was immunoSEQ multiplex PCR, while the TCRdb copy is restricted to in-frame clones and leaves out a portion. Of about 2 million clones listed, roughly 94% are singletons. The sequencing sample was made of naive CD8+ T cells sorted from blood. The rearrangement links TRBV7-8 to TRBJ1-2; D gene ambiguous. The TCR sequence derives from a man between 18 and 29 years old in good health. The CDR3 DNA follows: TGTGCCAGCAGCTTAGAGGCAGATACTAACTATGGCTACACCTTC. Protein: CASSLEADTNYGYTF. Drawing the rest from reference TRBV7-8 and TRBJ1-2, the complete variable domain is GAGVSQSPRYKVAKRGQDVALRCDPISGHVSLFWYQQALGQGPEFLTYFQNEAQLDKSGLPSDRFFAERPEGSVSTLKIQRTQQEDSAVYLCASSLEADTNYGYTFGSGTRLTVV.